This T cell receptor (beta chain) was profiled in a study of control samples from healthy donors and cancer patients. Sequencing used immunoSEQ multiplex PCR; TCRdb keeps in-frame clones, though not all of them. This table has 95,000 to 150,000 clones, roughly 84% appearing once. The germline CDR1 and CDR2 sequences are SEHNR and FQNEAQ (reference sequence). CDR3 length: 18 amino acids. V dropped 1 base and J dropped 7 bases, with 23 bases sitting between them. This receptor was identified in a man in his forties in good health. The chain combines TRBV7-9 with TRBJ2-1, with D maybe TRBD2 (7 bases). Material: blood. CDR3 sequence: CASSLDPRGGASGNEQFF. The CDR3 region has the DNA TGTGCCAGCAGCTTAGACCCTAGAGGGGGGGCCTCGGGAAATGAGCAGTTCTTC.